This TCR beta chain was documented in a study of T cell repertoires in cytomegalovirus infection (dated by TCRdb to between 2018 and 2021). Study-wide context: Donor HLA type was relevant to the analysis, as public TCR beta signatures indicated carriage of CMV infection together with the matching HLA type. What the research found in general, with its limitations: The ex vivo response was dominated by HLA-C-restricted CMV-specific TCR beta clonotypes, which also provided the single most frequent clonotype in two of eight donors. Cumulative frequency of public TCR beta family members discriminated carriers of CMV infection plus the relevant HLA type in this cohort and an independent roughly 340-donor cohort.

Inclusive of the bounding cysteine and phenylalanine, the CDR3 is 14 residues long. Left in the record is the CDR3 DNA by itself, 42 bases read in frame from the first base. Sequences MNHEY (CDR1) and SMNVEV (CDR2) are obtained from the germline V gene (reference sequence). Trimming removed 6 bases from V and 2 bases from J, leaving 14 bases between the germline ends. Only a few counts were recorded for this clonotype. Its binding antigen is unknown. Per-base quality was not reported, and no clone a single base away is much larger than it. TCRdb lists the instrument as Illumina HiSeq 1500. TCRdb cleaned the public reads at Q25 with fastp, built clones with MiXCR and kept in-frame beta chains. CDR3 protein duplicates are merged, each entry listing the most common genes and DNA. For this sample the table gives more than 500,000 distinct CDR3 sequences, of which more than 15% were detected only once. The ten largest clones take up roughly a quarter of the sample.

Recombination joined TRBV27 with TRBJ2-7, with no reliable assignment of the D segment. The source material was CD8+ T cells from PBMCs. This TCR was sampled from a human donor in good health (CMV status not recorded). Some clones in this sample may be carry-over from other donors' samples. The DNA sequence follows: TGTGCCAGCAGACCCCTCGACATTCCCTACGAGCAGTACTTC. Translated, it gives CASRPLDIPYEQYF.